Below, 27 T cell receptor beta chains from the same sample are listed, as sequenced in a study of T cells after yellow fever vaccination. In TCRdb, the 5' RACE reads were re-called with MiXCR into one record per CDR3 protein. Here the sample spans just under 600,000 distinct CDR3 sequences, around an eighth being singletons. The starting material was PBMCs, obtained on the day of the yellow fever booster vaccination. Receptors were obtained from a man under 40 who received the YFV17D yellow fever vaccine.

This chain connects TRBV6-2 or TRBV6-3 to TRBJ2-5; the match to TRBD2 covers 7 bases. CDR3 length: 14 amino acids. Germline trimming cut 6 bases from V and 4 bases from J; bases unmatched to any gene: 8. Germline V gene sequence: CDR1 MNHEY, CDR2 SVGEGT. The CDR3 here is CASSHGGRGETQYF. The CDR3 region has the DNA TGTGCCAGCAGCCACGGTGGGAGGGGAGAGACCCAGTACTTC.

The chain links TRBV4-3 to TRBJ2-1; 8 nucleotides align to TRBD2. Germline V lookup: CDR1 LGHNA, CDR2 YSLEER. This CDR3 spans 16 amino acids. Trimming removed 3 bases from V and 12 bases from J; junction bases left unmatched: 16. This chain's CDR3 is CASSHRDREGRNGQFF. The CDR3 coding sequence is TGCGCCAGCAGCCACCGGGACCGGGAGGGTCGTAACGGGCAGTTCTTC.

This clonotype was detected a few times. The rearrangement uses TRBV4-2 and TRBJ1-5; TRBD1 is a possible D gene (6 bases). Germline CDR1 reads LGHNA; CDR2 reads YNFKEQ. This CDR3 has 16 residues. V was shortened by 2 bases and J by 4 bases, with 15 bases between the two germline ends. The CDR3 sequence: CASSQHLTGDNQPQHF. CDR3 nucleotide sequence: TGTGCCAGCAGCCAACATTTGACAGGTGATAATCAGCCCCAGCATTTT.

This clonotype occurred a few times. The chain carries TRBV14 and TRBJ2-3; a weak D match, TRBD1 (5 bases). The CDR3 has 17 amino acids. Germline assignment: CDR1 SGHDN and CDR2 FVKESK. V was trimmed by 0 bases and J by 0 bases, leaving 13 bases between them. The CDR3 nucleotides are TGTGCCAGCAGCCAAGAACAGGCCTCTTCTAGCACAGATACGCAGTATTTT. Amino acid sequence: CASSQEQASSSTDTQYF.

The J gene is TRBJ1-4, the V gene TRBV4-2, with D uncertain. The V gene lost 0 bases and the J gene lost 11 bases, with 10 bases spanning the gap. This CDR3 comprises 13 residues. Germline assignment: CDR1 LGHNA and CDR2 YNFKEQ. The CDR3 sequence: CASSQDHIVKLFF. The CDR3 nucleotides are TGTGCCAGCAGCCAAGATCACATCGTGAAACTGTTTTTT.

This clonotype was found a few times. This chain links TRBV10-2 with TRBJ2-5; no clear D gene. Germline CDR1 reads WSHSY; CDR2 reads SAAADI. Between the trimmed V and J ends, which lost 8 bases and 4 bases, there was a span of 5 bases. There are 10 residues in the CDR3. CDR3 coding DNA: TGCGCCAGCGGGGTAGAGACCCAGTACTTC. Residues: CASGVETQYF.

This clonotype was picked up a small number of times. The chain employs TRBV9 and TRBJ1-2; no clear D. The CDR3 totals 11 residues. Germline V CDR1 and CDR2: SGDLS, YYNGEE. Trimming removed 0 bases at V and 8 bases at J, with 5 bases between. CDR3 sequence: CASSVGAGYTF. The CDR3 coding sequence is TGTGCCAGCAGCGTAGGCGCGGGCTACACCTTC.

The CDR3 sequence: CASSQDGATGELFF. Written as DNA, the CDR3 is TGCGCCAGCAGCCAAGACGGGGCCACCGGGGAGCTGTTTTTT. The V and J genes are TRBV4-3 and TRBJ2-2; D could derive from TRBD1 or TRBD2 (5 bases each). V dropped 0 bases and J dropped 4 bases, with 6 bases sitting between them. The CDR3 covers 14 residues. Looked up from germline, CDR1 is LGHNA and CDR2 is YSLEER.

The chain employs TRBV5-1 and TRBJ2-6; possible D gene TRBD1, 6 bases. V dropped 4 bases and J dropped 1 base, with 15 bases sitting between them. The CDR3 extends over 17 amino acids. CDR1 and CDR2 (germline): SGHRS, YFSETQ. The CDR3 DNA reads TGCGCCAGCAGCGTGGGACATCCTAGTTCTGGGGCCAACGTCCTGACTTTC. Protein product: CASSVGHPSSGANVLTF.

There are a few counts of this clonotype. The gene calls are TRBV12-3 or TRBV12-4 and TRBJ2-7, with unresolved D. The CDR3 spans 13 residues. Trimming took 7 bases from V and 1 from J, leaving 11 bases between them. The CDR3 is CASTKDPSYEQYF. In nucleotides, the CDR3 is TGTGCCAGCACCAAAGACCCGTCCTACGAGCAGTACTTC.

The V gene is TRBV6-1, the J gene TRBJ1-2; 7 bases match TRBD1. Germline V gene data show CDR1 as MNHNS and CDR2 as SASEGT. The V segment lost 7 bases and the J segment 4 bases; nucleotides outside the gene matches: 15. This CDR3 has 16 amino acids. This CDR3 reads CASMKGQDIIGYGYTF. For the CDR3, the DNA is TGTGCCAGCATGAAAGGACAGGATATTATAGGCTATGGCTACACCTTC.

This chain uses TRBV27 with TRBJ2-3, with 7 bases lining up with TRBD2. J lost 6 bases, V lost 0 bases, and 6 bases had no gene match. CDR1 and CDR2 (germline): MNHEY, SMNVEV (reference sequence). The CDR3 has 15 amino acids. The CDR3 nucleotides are TGTGCCAGCAGTTTATCGCTGGCGGGAGACGATACGCAGTATTTT. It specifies CASSLSLAGDDTQYF.

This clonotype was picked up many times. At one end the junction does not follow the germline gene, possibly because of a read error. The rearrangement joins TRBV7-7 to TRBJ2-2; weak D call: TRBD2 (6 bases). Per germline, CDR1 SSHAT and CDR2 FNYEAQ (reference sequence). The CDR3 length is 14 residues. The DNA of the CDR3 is TGTGCTAGCAGCTTAGCGGACTCCACCGGGGAGCTGTTTTTT. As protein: CASSLADSTGELFF.

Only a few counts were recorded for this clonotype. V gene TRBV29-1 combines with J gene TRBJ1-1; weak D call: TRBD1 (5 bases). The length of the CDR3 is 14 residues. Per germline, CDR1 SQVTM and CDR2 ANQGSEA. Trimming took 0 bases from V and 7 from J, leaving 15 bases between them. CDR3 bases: TGCAGCGTTGAAGATCAGAGGGGTTCGAGTGAAGCTTTCTTT. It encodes CSVEDQRGSSEAFF.

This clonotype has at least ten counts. The CDR3 sequence is CASSAKGNTEAFF. Here the CDR3 DNA reads TGTGCCAGCAGTGCCAAGGGGAACACTGAAGCTTTCTTT. The chain is built from TRBV12-3 or TRBV12-4 and TRBJ1-1; D is undetermined. V lost 5 bases to trimming and J lost 1 base, with 8 bases between them. This CDR3 contains 13 residues.

CDR3 sequence reads: CSAKTGGFRTEAFF. The CDR3 region has the DNA TGCAGTGCTAAGACAGGGGGATTCCGGACTGAAGCTTTCTTT. The chain has TRBV20-1 and TRBJ1-1, with 9 bases lining up with TRBD1. This CDR3 comprises 14 residues. The V and J ends lost 4 bases and 5 bases, in that order; junction bases with no gene match: 8. The germline CDR1 and CDR2 sequences are DFQATT and SNEGSKA (reference sequence).

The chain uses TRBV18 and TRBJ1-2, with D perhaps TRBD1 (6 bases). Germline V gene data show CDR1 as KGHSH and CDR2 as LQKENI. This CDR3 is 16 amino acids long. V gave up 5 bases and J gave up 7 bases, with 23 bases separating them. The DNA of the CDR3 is TGTGCCAGCTCAGTTGAGAATCGACAGGACTTAAGTGGCTACACCTTC. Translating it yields CASSVENRQDLSGYTF.

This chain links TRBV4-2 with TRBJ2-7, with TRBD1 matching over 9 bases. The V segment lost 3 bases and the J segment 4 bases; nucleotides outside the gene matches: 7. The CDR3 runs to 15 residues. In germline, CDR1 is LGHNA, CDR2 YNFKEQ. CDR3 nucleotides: TGTGCCAGCAGCCACCCCGGGACAGGGCCATACGAGCAGTACTTC. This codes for CASSHPGTGPYEQYF.

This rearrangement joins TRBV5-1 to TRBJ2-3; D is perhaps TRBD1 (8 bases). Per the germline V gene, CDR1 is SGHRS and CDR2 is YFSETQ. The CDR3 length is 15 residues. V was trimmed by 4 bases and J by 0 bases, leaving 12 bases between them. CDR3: CASSAQGGSTDTQYF. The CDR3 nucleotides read TGCGCCAGCAGCGCACAGGGGGGGAGCACAGATACGCAGTATTTT.

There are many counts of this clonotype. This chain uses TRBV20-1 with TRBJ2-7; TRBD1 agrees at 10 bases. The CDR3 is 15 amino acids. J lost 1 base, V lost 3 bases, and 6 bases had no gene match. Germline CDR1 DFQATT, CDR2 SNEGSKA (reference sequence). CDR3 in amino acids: CSASPGQGRSYEQYF. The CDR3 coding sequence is TGCAGTGCTAGCCCGGGACAGGGGAGGTCCTACGAGCAGTACTTC.

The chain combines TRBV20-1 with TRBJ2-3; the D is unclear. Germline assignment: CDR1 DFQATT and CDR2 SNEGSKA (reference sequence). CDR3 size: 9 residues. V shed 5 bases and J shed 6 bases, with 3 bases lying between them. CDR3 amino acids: CSARDTQYF. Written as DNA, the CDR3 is TGCAGTGCTCGTGATACGCAGTATTTT.

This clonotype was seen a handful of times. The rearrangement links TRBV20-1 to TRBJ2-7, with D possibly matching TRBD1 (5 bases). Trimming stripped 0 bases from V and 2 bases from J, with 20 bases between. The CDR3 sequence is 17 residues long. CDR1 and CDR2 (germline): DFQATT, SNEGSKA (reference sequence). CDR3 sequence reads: CSAREFGAQAKTYEQYF. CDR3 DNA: TGCAGTGCTAGAGAATTCGGTGCACAGGCGAAAACCTACGAGCAGTACTTC.

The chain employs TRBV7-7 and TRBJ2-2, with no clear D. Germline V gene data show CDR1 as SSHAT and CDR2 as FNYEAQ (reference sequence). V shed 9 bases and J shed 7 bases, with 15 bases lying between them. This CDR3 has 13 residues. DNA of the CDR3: TGTGCCAGTAGTCCGAATCCTGGCGGGGAGCTGTTTTTT. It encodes CASSPNPGGELFF. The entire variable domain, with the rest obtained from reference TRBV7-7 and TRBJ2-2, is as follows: GAGVSQSPRYKVTKRGQDVTLRCDPISSHATLYWYQQALGQGPEFLTYFNYEAQPDKSGLPSDRFSAERPEGSISTLTIQRTEQRDSAMYRCASSPNPGGELFFGEGSRLTVL.

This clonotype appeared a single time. The CDR3 here is CSARDPGQENSYEQYF. Here the CDR3 DNA reads TGCAGTGCTAGAGATCCAGGACAGGAAAACTCCTACGAGCAGTACTTC. The chain employs TRBV20-1 and TRBJ2-7, with 7 bases lining up with TRBD1. Germline V CDR1 and CDR2: DFQATT, SNEGSKA (reference sequence). J lost 0 bases, V lost 0 bases, and 8 bases had no gene match. CDR3 length: 16 amino acids.

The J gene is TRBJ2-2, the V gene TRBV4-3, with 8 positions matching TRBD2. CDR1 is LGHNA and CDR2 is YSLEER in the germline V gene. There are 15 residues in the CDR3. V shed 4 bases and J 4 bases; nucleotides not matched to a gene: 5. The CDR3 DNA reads TGCGCCAGCAGCCCTACTGGACTAGCCACCGGGGAGCTGTTTTTT. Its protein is CASSPTGLATGELFF.

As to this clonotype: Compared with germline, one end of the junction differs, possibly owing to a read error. CDR3 region: CASSAALDGNTGEPFF. The DNA for the CDR3 is TGTGCCAGCAGCGCCGCATTGGACGGGAACACCGGGGAGCCGTTTTTT. This chain uses TRBV3-1 with TRBJ2-2, with D possibly matching TRBD2 (5 bases). CDR3 length: 16 amino acids. In germline, CDR1 is LGHDT, CDR2 YNNKEL (reference sequence).

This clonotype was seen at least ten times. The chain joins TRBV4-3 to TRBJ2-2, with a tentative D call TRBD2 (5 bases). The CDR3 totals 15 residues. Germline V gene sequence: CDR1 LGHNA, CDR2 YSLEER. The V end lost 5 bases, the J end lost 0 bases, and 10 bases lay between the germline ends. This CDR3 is CASSTWTANTGELFF. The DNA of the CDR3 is TGCGCCAGCAGCACCTGGACTGCGAACACCGGGGAGCTGTTTTTT.